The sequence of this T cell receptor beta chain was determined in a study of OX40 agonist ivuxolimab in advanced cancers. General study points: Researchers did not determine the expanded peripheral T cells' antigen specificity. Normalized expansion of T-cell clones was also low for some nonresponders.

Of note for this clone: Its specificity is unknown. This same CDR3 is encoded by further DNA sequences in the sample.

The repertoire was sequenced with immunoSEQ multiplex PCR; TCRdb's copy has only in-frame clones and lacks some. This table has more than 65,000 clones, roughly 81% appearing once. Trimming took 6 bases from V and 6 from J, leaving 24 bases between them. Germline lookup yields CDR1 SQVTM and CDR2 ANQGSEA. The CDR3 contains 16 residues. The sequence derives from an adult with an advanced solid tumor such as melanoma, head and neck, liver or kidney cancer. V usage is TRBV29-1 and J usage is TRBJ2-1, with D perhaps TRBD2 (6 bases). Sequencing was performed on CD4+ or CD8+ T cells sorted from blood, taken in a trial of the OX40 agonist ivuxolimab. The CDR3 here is CSVLALGPRSSNEQFF. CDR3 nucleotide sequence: TGCAGCGTCCTAGCGCTAGGTCCGCGGAGCTCCAATGAGCAGTTCTTC.